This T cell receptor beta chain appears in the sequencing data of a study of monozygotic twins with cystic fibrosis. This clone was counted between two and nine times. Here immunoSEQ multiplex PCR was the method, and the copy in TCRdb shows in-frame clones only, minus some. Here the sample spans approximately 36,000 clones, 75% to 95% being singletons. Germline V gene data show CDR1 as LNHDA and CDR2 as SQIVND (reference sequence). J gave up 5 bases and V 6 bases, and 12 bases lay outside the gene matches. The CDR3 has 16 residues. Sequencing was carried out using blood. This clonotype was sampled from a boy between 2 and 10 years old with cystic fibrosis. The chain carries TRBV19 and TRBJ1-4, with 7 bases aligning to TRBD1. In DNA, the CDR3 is TGTGCCAGTAGCTGGTCCGAGGGACAGTCGAATGAAAAACTGTTTTTT. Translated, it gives CASSWSEGQSNEKLFF. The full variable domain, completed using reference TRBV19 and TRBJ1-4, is DGGITQSPKYLFRKEGQNVTLSCEQNLNHDAMYWYRQDPGQGLRLIYYSQIVNDFQKGDIAEGYSVSREKKESFPLTVTSAQKNPTAFYLCASSWSEGQSNEKLFFGSGTQLSVL.